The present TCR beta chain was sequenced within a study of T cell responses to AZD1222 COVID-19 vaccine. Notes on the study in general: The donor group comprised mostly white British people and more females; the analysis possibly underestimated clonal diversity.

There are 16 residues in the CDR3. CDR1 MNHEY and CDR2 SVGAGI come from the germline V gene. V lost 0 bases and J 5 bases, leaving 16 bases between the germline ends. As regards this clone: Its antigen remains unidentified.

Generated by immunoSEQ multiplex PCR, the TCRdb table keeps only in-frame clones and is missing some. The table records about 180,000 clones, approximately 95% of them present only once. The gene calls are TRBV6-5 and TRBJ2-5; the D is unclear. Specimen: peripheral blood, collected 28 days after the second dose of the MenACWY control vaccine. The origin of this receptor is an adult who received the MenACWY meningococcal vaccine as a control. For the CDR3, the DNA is TGTGCCAGCAGTTACTCGAGTTCTTGGGTGGCGGAGACCCAGTACTTC. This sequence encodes CASSYSSSWVAETQYF.